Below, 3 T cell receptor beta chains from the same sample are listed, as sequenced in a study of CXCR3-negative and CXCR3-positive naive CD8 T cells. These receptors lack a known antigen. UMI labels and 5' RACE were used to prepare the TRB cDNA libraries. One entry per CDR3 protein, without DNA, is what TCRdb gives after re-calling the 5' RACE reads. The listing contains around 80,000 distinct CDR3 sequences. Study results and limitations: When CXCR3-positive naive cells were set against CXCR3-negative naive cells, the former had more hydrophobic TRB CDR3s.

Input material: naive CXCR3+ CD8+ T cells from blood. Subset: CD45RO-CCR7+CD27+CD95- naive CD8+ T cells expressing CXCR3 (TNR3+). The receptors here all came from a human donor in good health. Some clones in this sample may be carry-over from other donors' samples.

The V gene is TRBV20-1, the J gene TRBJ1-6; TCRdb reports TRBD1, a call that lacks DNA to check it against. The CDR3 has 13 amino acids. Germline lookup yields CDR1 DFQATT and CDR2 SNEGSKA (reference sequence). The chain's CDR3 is CSAVVQEYSPLHF.

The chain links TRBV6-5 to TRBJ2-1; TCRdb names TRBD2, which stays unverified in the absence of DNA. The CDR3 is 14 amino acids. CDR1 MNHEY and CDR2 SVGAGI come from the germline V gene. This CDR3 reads CASSYSTRAHEQFF.

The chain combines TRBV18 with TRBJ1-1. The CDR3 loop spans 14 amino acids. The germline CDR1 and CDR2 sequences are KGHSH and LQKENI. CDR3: CASSPSTGGTEAFF.